Given below is one T cell receptor (beta chain) in context. This sample stems from a study of blood T cell repertoires in COVID-19. As for the study in general: COVID-19 samples, acute and convalescent, were from the United States, Italy and Spain. Nucleic acid was either cDNA or gDNA, and it came from T cells, B-cell-depleted T cells, or PBMCs.

Authors' methods: Nucleated cell number was recorded as an estimate derived from reference gene primer amplification. Method: immunoSEQ multiplex PCR; TCRdb's copy keeps in-frame clones and lacks some. V and J calls and clone size are as listed in that table; D and trimming were resolved from the DNA. The sample holds roughly 75,000 clones; roughly 77% are singletons and the top ten take approximately 0.8%. Germline V CDR1 and CDR2: SGDLS, YYNGEE. J was trimmed by 2 bases and V by 2 bases; bases with no gene match: 4. This CDR3 spans 15 amino acids. The origin of this receptor is a woman between 65 and 79 years old with acute or convalescent COVID-19. The sequenced material came from peripheral blood. The chain has TRBV9 and TRBJ1-1, with 9 nucleotides matching TRBD1. In DNA form, the CDR3 reads TGTGCCAGCAGCGTTACAGGGGGCGTTAACACTGAAGCTTTCTTT. Translated: CASSVTGGVNTEAFF.